Detailed here is one TCR beta chain. The antigen remains unidentified. This entry is derived from a study of cytomegalovirus exposure and HLA in healthy donors. Study observations and caveats: When a later analysis was performed, an Asian-associated ancestry cluster reportedly had fewer N-insertions than the roughly 700-donor mean. The majority of CMV-associated TCR beta chains were reported as apparently HLA-restricted in a later analysis. It has been reported that TCR beta sequences accurately predicted the HLA-A and HLA-B alleles of most subjects.

Per germline, CDR1 SQVTM and CDR2 ANQGSEA. V shed 6 bases, J shed 0 bases, and the junction held 5 bases outside the gene matches. CDR3 size: 16 residues. Amplification used 60 Vbeta primers and 13 Jbeta primers. How the authors handled the data: It was a later analysis that counted tens of millions of unique TCR beta chains, of which about 10 million were shared. Sequenced by immunoSEQ multiplex PCR; TCRdb stores in-frame clones only, minus some. The V and J calls and clone size come from that table; D and trimming were worked out from the DNA. This table has approximately 37,000 clones, 75% to 85% appearing once.

The sequenced sample was PBMCs. This receptor was identified in a male donor in good health and CMV-seronegative. The chain employs TRBV29-1 and TRBJ2-4; 13 positions match TRBD2. The CDR3 region has the DNA TGCAGCGTCCGGACTAGCGGGGGCTTAGCCAAAAACATTCAGTACTTC. Translated, it gives CSVRTSGGLAKNIQYF.